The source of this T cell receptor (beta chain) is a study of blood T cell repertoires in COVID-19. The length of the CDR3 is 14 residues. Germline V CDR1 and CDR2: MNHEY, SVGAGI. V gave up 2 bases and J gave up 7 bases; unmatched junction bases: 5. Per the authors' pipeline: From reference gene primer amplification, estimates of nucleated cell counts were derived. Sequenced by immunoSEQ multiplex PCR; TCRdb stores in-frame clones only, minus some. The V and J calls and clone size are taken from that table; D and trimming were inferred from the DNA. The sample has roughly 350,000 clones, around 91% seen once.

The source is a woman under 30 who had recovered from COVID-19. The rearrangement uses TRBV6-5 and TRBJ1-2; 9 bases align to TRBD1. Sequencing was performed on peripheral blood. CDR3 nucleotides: TGTGCCAGCAGTTACACCGACAGGGGGGGTGGCTACACCTTC. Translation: CASSYTDRGGGYTF.